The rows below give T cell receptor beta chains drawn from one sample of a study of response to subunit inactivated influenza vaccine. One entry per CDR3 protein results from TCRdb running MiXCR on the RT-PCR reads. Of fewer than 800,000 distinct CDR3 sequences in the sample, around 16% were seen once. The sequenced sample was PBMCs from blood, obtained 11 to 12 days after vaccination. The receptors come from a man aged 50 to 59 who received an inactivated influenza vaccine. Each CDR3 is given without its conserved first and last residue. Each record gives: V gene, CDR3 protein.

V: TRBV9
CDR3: ASSVALTEAF

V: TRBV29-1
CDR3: SGAMVNTEAF

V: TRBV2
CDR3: ASKAEVTNTGELF

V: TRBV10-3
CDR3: AISQGDRHNQPQH

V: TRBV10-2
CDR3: ASREEYSNQPQH

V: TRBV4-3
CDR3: ASSQEPTPGKGETQY

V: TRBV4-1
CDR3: ASSQGRTSPRY

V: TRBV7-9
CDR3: ASRSDRGRGTEAF

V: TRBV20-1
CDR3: SARGTANEKLF

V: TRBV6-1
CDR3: ASKNRQGPNTEAF

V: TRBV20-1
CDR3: SARGFPDS

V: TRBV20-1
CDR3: SATPLAGYQGEQY

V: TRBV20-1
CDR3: SASSGTGGLIYEQY

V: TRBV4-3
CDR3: ASSQEWVPTYGYT

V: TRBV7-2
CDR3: ASSLVSRANEQF

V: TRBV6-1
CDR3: ASSRTTVNTEAF

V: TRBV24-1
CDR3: ATSEAGTGNEKLF

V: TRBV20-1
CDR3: SARWTDSGQGGNSPLH

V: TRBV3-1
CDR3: ASSQAGAHQPQH

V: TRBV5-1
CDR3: ASSPTYGRGGYT

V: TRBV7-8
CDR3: ANSLALSGQGASYEQF

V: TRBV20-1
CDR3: SASPGQGVTDTQY

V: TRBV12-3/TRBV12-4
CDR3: ASSRSNSGTSPGELF

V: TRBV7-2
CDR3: ASSLAIEGQY

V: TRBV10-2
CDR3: ASSEGLAEDYNEQF